This is a list of T cell receptor beta chains from one sample in a study of blood T cell repertoires in COVID-19. Using immunoSEQ multiplex PCR, the repertoire was profiled, and TCRdb retains in-frame clones only, with some absent. This sample has about 120,000 clones, with more than 65% found just once. The sequenced sample was peripheral blood. These receptors originate from a woman in her 70s with acute or convalescent COVID-19. Both conserved end residues are part of each CDR3. D genes are given only for firm matches. A row's size may be missing; if present it is once, few, many or a size class.

J | V | size | D | CDR3 | DNA
TRBJ2-7 | TRBV2 | NA | TRBD1 | CACSIQGAYEQYF | TGTGCTTGCAGCATACAGGGGGCCTACGAGCAGTACTTC
TRBJ1-2 | TRBV7-8 | few | TRBD1 | CASSLAGDRGDYGYTF | TGTGCCAGCAGCTTAGCGGGGGACAGGGGCGATTATGGCTACACCTTC
TRBJ1-5 | TRBV28 | NA | NA | CASSDSGGHNSQPQHF | TGTGCCAGCAGTGATTCCGGGGGGCATAATAGTCAGCCCCAGCATTTT
TRBJ2-1 | TRBV19 | few | NA | CASSRDSSNNEQFF | TGTGCCAGTAGCCGGGACTCGTCTAACAATGAGCAGTTCTTC
TRBJ1-5 | TRBV11-2 | NA | NA | CASSLDTGTSNQPQHF | TGTGCCAGCAGCTTAGACACCGGGACATCTAATCAGCCCCAGCATTTT
TRBJ1-5 | TRBV23-1 | few | NA | CASSQLFPRTLSNQPQHF | TGCGCCAGCAGTCAACTTTTTCCCCGGACTCTTAGCAATCAGCCCCAGCATTTT
TRBJ2-7 | TRBV7-2 | NA | TRBD1 | CASSPRTGNYEQYF | TGTGCCAGCAGCCCCCGGACAGGGAACTACGAGCAGTACTTC
TRBJ2-1 | TRBV7-8 | NA | NA | CASSLRQVEQFF | TGTGCCAGCAGCTTAAGACAGGTAGAGCAGTTCTTC
TRBJ1-1 | TRBV24-1 | NA | NA | CATSDFRGEAFF | TGTGCCACCAGTGATTTTCGGGGGGAAGCTTTCTTT
TRBJ2-3 | TRBV2 | NA | NA | CASSDGSVPQYF | TGTGCCAGCAGTGACGGGAGCGTCCCGCAGTATTTT
TRBJ1-1 | TRBV3-1/TRBV3-2 | once | NA | CASSQRAGEAFF | TGTGCCAGCAGCCAACGGGCAGGGGAAGCTTTCTTT
TRBJ1-6 | TRBV21-1 | NA | NA | CASSAGNSPLHF | TGTGCCAGCAGCGCGGGCAATTCACCCCTCCACTTT
TRBJ2-3 | TRBV3-1/TRBV3-2 | NA | NA | CASSRRSGAGTDTQYF | TGTGCCAGCAGCCGACGATCGGGAGCCGGTACAGATACGCAGTATTTT
TRBJ1-2 | TRBV4-1 | once | NA | CASSRSLTRDNNYGYTF | TGCGCCAGCAGCCGAAGCCTTACCCGGGACAACAACTATGGCTACACCTTC
TRBJ2-7 | TRBV3-1/TRBV3-2 | once | TRBD1 | CASSQAGTGTYEQYF | TGTGCCAGCAGCCAAGCCGGGACAGGAACCTACGAGCAGTACTTC
TRBJ2-2 | TRBV23-1 | NA | TRBD2 | CASSRGKLAAFTGELFF | TGCGCCAGCAGTCGAGGGAAGCTAGCGGCCTTCACCGGGGAGCTGTTTTTT
TRBJ2-1 | TRBV28 | NA | TRBD2 | CASSFPPAGGPLFFF | TGTGCCAGCAGTTTCCCCCCAGCGGGAGGGCCCCTTTTCTTCTTC
TRBJ1-6 | TRBV19 | NA | NA | CASSGGQGVNSPLHF | TGTGCCAGTAGTGGGGGACAAGGAGTAAATTCACCCCTCCACTTT
TRBJ1-5 | TRBV19 | NA | TRBD1 | CASSTDRGINQPQHF | TGTGCCAGTAGTACGGACAGGGGGATCAATCAGCCCCAGCATTTT
TRBJ1-1 | TRBV28 | NA | NA | CASSFYREAFF | TGTGCCAGCAGTTTTTACAGGGAGGCTTTCTTT
TRBJ1-2 | TRBV7-2 | NA | TRBD1 | CASTWDRGGYGYTF | TGTGCCAGCACCTGGGACAGGGGGGGGTATGGCTACACCTTC
TRBJ2-7 | TRBV30 | NA | TRBD2 | CAWSGLAGDEQYF | TGTGCCTGGAGTGGACTAGCGGGAGACGAGCAGTACTTC
TRBJ2-7 | TRBV5-5 | once | NA | CASSLNPLLRDYEQYF | TGTGCCAGCAGCTTGAATCCTCTACTTCGGGACTACGAGCAGTACTTC
TRBJ2-3 | TRBV2 | NA | TRBD1 | CASSTDRADTQYF | TGTGCCAGCAGTACCGACAGGGCAGATACGCAGTATTTT
TRBJ1-1 | TRBV5-1 | NA | NA | CASSPNWARNTEAFF | TGCGCCAGCAGCCCTAATTGGGCGAGGAACACTGAAGCTTTCTTT
TRBJ2-1 | TRBV2 | NA | TRBD2 | CASSDPSGIAYNEQFF | TGTGCCAGCAGTGACCCTAGCGGGATAGCCTACAATGAGCAGTTCTTC
TRBJ1-6 | TRBV19 | NA | TRBD1 | CASSITPVTGGNSPLHF | TGTGCCAGTAGTATAACCCCCGTGACAGGGGGGAATTCACCCCTCCACTTT
TRBJ2-3 | TRBV5-4 | NA | NA | CASSAVRADTQYF | TGTGCCAGCAGCGCCGTACGAGCAGATACGCAGTATTTT
TRBJ2-7 | TRBV29-1 | NA | NA | CSVEFRTGSYEQYF | TGCAGCGTTGAATTCCGAACGGGGTCCTACGAGCAGTACTTC
TRBJ2-7 | TRBV27 | NA | TRBD1 | CATRQGTFGEQYF | TGTGCCACTAGACAGGGGACTTTCGGGGAGCAGTACTTC
TRBJ2-5 | TRBV5-4 | NA | TRBD2 | CASSKAGGQETQYF | TGTGCCAGCAGCAAAGCGGGGGGTCAAGAGACCCAGTACTTC
TRBJ1-3 | TRBV14 | few | NA | CASTLEGAGNTIYF | TGTGCCAGCACCTTGGAGGGAGCTGGAAACACCATATATTTT
TRBJ1-3 | TRBV7-8 | NA | NA | CASSLDLGNTIYF | TGTGCCAGCAGCTTAGATTTAGGAAACACCATATATTTT
TRBJ1-5 | TRBV2 | NA | NA | CASSTGLGNQPQHF | TGTGCCAGCAGCACAGGGCTCGGCAATCAGCCCCAGCATTTT
TRBJ2-5 | TRBV28 | NA | NA | CASSQSGGPETQYF | TGTGCCAGCAGCCAATCCGGGGGTCCAGAGACCCAGTACTTC
TRBJ2-3 | TRBV28 | NA | TRBD2 | CASRGGSGRWPDTQYF | TGTGCCAGCAGGGGCGGGAGCGGGAGATGGCCAGATACGCAGTATTTT
TRBJ1-3 | TRBV19 | NA | NA | CASSGGTTPGNTIYF | TGTGCCAGTAGTGGTGGGACAACCCCTGGAAACACCATATATTTT
TRBJ1-5 | TRBV19 | many | TRBD1 | CASRGTGYQPQHF | TGTGCCAGTAGGGGGACAGGGTATCAGCCCCAGCATTTT
TRBJ2-1 | TRBV5-1 | NA | TRBD2 | CASSLVLAGAPSAFSYNEQFF | TGCGCCAGCAGCTTGGTACTAGCGGGAGCCCCTTCCGCCTTCTCCTACAATGAGCAGTTCTTC
TRBJ2-7 | TRBV7-8 | NA | TRBD2 | CASSRGTSGGAYEQYF | TGTGCCAGCAGCCGAGGGACTAGCGGGGGGGCCTACGAGCAGTACTTC
TRBJ1-6 | TRBV30 | NA | TRBD1 | CAWSRGQGATSGSPLHF | TGTGCCTGGAGTCGGGGACAGGGGGCGACCTCAGGTTCACCCCTCCACTTT
TRBJ2-7 | TRBV5-1 | NA | TRBD1 | CASSFNRGNSYEQYF | TGCGCCAGCAGCTTCAACAGGGGAAACTCCTACGAGCAGTACTTC
TRBJ1-5 | TRBV3-1/TRBV3-2 | few | NA | CASTTQGCNQPQHF | TGTGCCAGCACCACCCAGGGGTGCAATCAGCCCCAGCATTTT
TRBJ1-5 | TRBV19 | NA | TRBD1 | CASSRGDRENQPQHF | TGTGCCAGTAGCAGGGGAGACAGGGAAAATCAGCCCCAGCATTTT
TRBJ1-3 | TRBV9 | NA | TRBD1 | CASSPRTAGTGYNGNTIYF | TGTGCCAGCAGCCCGCGGACGGCCGGGACAGGGTATAATGGAAACACCATATATTTT
TRBJ2-5 | TRBV12-3/TRBV12-4 | few | TRBD1 | CASSPGTEETQYF | TGTGCCAGCAGTCCCGGGACAGAAGAGACCCAGTACTTC
TRBJ1-6 | TRBV15 | NA | NA | CATSNWDTSSSPLHF | TGTGCCACCAGCAATTGGGACACATCCTCTTCACCCCTCCACTTT
TRBJ2-7 | TRBV5-5 | NA | TRBD1 | CASSPRTGGASWYF | TGTGCCAGCAGCCCCAGGACAGGGGGGGCTTCTTGGTACTTC
TRBJ1-1 | TRBV27 | NA | NA | CASSSDRNLNTEAFF | TGTGCCAGCAGTTCCGACAGGAACTTGAACACTGAAGCTTTCTTT
TRBJ2-2 | TRBV5-6 | NA | NA | CASSFLRNTGELFF | TGTGCCAGCAGCTTCCTGAGGAACACCGGGGAGCTGTTTTTT
TRBJ1-3 | TRBV6-5 | NA | NA | CASSSSRSSGNTIYF | TGTGCCAGCAGCAGCTCGCGGAGCTCTGGAAACACCATATATTTT
TRBJ1-1 | TRBV6-1 | NA | NA | CASSDLPGNGEAFF | TGTGCCAGCAGTGATCTCCCAGGGAATGGTGAAGCTTTCTTT
TRBJ2-1 | TRBV7-2 | NA | NA | CASSPVTGEQFF | TGTGCCAGCAGCCCCGTGACAGGTGAGCAGTTCTTC